This T cell receptor (beta chain) was captured in a study of shared clonotypes between healthy human individuals. Sequencing was performed with immunoSEQ multiplex PCR; in TCRdb, only in-frame clones are kept and a portion is missing. This sample yields a few million clones, of which approximately 94% are seen a single time; 0.13% to 0.15% belongs to the top ten. V dropped 10 bases and J dropped 2 bases, with 15 bases sitting between them. The germline V gene encodes CDR1 SGHTS and CDR2 YDEGEE. CDR3 length: 14 amino acids. Sequenced sample: naive CD4+ T cells sorted from blood. Regarding subset: CD45RA+ positively selected. The chain is built from TRBV5-8 and TRBJ2-2; tentatively, D is TRBD2 (6 bases). This receptor was obtained from a man younger than 35 in good health. The CDR3 DNA is TGTGCCGGAGCCTGGGGACTCAACACCGGGGAGCTGTTTTTT. Residues: CAGAWGLNTGELFF.